Following are 17 T cell receptor beta chains from one sample sequenced in a study of cytomegalovirus exposure and HLA in healthy donors (dated by TCRdb to 2016 to 2017). To prepare the library, the immunoSEQ multiplex PCR assay was applied. For the multiplex PCR, a mixture combining 60 forward primers for TCR Vbeta segments and 13 reverse primers for TCR Jbeta segments was used. Here the immuneACCESS table is served through TCRdb, limited to in-frame sequences with V and J called. Missing clones are a known gap in these copies; in checked studies unresolved V genes cover under half, and the rest lacks a known reason. This sample has some 150,000 clones in its table, and less than 80% of those were observed once. The ten largest clones represent around 4.2% of the sample. Sample: PBMCs. Receptor source: a man aged 50 to 59 in good health and CMV-seropositive.

The chain recombines TRBV5-1 with TRBJ1-2; 7 nucleotides agree with TRBD1. The CDR3 spans 14 residues. Germline V CDR1 and CDR2: SGHRS, YFSETQ. V was clipped by 4 bases and J by 0 bases; unmatched bases: 3. CDR3 region: CASSQGQSNYGYTF. The CDR3, as DNA: TGCGCCAGCAGCCAGGGACAGTCTAACTATGGCTACACCTTC. The variable domain in full, with the rest retrieved from reference TRBV5-1 and TRBJ1-2, is KAGVTQTPRYLIKTRGQQVTLSCSPISGHRSVSWYQQTPGQGLQFLFEYFSETQRNKGNFPGRFSGRQFSNSRSEMNVSTLELGDSALYLCASSQGQSNYGYTFGSGTRLTVV.

The CDR3 sequence is CASSFGHLNTEAFF. The CDR3 DNA reads TGCGCCAGCAGCTTCGGACACCTGAACACTGAAGCTTTCTTT. The chain couples TRBV5-1 to TRBJ1-1; the D gene is possibly TRBD1 (5 bases). Trimming removed 2 bases from V and 0 bases from J, with 8 bases in between. Per germline, CDR1 SGHRS and CDR2 YFSETQ. The CDR3 extends over 14 amino acids. Full variable domain (remainder filled in from reference TRBV5-1 and TRBJ1-1): KAGVTQTPRYLIKTRGQQVTLSCSPISGHRSVSWYQQTPGQGLQFLFEYFSETQRNKGNFPGRFSGRQFSNSRSEMNVSTLELGDSALYLCASSFGHLNTEAFFGQGTRLTVV.

The rearrangement links TRBV11-2 to TRBJ1-2; maybe TRBD1 (6 bases). From germline, CDR1 is SGHAT and CDR2 FQNNGV. Deletions cut 5 bases from V and 4 bases from J, with 11 bases between. This CDR3 contains 13 residues. The CDR3 bases are TGTGCCAGCAGCCCCCGGACAGCCTATGGCTACACCTTC. This gives the protein CASSPRTAYGYTF.

The chain recombines TRBV5-1 with TRBJ1-1, with 8 bases aligning to TRBD1. The J segment lost 0 bases and the V segment lost 5 bases, leaving 3 bases of the junction unmatched. The germline V gene encodes CDR1 SGHRS and CDR2 YFSETQ. The CDR3 sequence is 14 residues long. The CDR3 DNA sequence: TGCGCCAGCAGACGACAGGGGATGAACACTGAAGCTTTCTTT. Translating gives CASRRQGMNTEAFF.

V and J are TRBV7-9 and TRBJ1-5; D might be TRBD1 (6 bases). The CDR3 covers 15 residues. Between the trimmed V and J ends, which lost 9 bases and 0 bases, there was a span of 15 bases. Germline CDR1 and CDR2: SEHNR and FQNEAQ (reference sequence). The CDR3 sequence: CASRGSGDSNQPQHF. The CDR3 nucleotides read TGTGCCAGTAGGGGATCAGGGGATAGCAATCAGCCCCAGCATTTT.

As for this clone: Germline and junction disagree at one end, which may indicate a read error. V gene TRBV5-1 combines with J gene TRBJ1-2; 7 bases agree with TRBD1. Germline CDR1 and CDR2: SGHRS and YFSETQ. CDR3 length: 15 amino acids. CDR3 bases: TGCGCCAGCAGCTCCTGGTTCGGGACAGACTATGCCTACACCTTC. It yields the protein CASSSWFGTDYAYTF.

This clone is a singleton in its sample. V usage is TRBV5-6 and J usage is TRBJ1-1; a weak D match, TRBD1 (5 bases). V was cut by 1 base and J by 6 bases, with 13 bases left in between. CDR1 SGHDT and CDR2 YYEEEE come from the germline V gene. The CDR3 spans 14 residues. The CDR3 reads CASSLPGRVAEAFF. In DNA form, the CDR3 reads TGTGCCAGCAGCTTGCCAGGGAGGGTCGCTGAAGCTTTCTTT.

The chain uses TRBV18 and TRBJ1-5; TRBD1 aligns across 8 bases. The CDR3 runs to 14 residues. The germline V gene encodes CDR1 KGHSH and CDR2 LQKENI. V shed 3 bases, J shed 6 bases, and the junction held 4 bases outside the gene matches. The CDR3 DNA reads as TGTGCCAGCTCACCTCTACAGGGGGGTCAGCCCCAGCATTTT. Protein sequence: CASSPLQGGQPQHF.

This clone turned up a few times. V gene TRBV7-2 combines with J gene TRBJ1-2; possibly TRBD1 for D (6 bases). In germline, CDR1 is SGHTA, CDR2 FQGNSA. This CDR3 has 13 amino acids. The V and J ends lost 4 bases and 4 bases respectively, with 10 bases between them. In nucleotides, the CDR3 is TGTGCCAGCAGCTGGGGGGGGGCCTATGGCTACACCTTC. Encoded protein: CASSWGGAYGYTF. The full variable domain, with the rest looked up from reference TRBV7-2 and TRBJ1-2, is GAGVSQSPSNKVTEKGKDVELRCDPISGHTALYWYRQSLGQGLEFLIYFQGNSAPDKSGLPSDRFSAERTGGSVSTLTIQRTQQEDSAVYLCASSWGGAYGYTFGSGTRLTVV.

This clone showed up just a few times. The junction and the germline gene differ at one end; a read error may be behind it. This chain links TRBV7-9 with TRBJ2-5, with D maybe TRBD2 (6 bases). Per germline, CDR1 SEHNR and CDR2 FQNEAQ (reference sequence). There are 16 residues in the CDR3. CDR3 protein: CSSSLVDLASSETQYF. The CDR3, as DNA: TGTTCCAGCAGCCTAGTGGACCTAGCGTCGTCTGAGACCCAGTACTTC.

This chain connects TRBV5-1 to TRBJ1-6; a weak D match, TRBD1 (5 bases). V was shortened by 2 bases and J by 9 bases, with 12 bases between the two germline ends. This CDR3 region has 14 residues. Looked up from germline, CDR1 is SGHRS and CDR2 is YFSETQ. The CDR3 loop is CASSFGREGSPLHF. For the CDR3, the DNA is TGCGCCAGCAGCTTTGGCAGGGAAGGTTCACCCCTCCACTTT.

The chain joins TRBV4-1 to TRBJ1-1, with a weak D call TRBD1 (5 bases). The germline gives CDR1 MGHRA, CDR2 YSYEKL. CDR3 length: 14 amino acids. The V end was cut by 6 bases, the J end by 1 base, with 12 bases between. The CDR3, as DNA: TGCGCCAGCAGGCGCACAGGCGAGAACACTGAAGCTTTCTTT. Translating it yields CASRRTGENTEAFF.

The chain carries TRBV18 and TRBJ2-3; TRBD2 is a possible D gene (6 bases). The CDR3 spans 14 residues. From germline, CDR1 is KGHSH and CDR2 LQKENI. Trimming removed 2 bases at V and 3 bases at J, with 9 bases between. The chain's CDR3 is CASSPGTSTDTQYF. The CDR3, as DNA: TGTGCCAGCTCACCAGGGACTTCTACAGATACGCAGTATTTT. The complete variable domain, with remaining parts taken from reference TRBV18 and TRBJ2-3, reads NAGVMQNPRHLVRRRGQEARLRCSPMKGHSHVYWYRQLPEEGLKFMVYLQKENIIDESGMPKERFSAEFPKEGPSILRIQQVVRGDSAAYFCASSPGTSTDTQYFGPGTRLTVL.

The gene calls are TRBV7-3 and TRBJ1-1; no clear D gene. CDR1 is SGHTA, CDR2 FQGTGA, per germline. The V end was cut by 5 bases, the J end by 5 bases, with 15 bases between. There are 14 residues in the CDR3. In DNA form, the CDR3 reads TGTGCCAGCAGCCTCGGGATCATGGGGACTGAAGCTTTCTTT. Protein product: CASSLGIMGTEAFF. Using reference TRBV7-3 and TRBJ1-1 for the parts outside the CDR3, the full variable domain is GAGVSQTPSNKVTEKGKYVELRCDPISGHTALYWYRQSLGQGPEFLIYFQGTGAADDSGLPNDRFFAVRPEGSVSTLKIQRTERGDSAVYLCASSLGIMGTEAFFGQGTRLTVV.

This clone was seen once. The chain couples TRBV6-8 to TRBJ2-5; TRBD2 matches 12 bases. The V and J ends lost 6 bases and 5 bases, in that order; junction bases with no gene match: 10. The CDR3 sequence is 16 residues long. Germline V CDR1 and CDR2: MNHGY, SAAAGT. In DNA, the CDR3 is TGTGCCAGCAGCCAGGCTAGCGGGAGGGGCAGGGAGACCCAGTACTTC. It is translated as CASSQASGRGRETQYF.

Concerning this clone itself: At one of its ends the junction is not consistent with the germline gene, which may arise from a read error. The chain joins TRBV7-9 to TRBJ2-5; 9 nucleotides align to TRBD1. Germline V lookup: CDR1 SEHNR, CDR2 FQNEAQ (reference sequence). The CDR3 covers 16 residues. The CDR3 DNA sequence: TGTTCCAGCAGCGGTACTGGGACAGGGACCCAAGAGACCCAGTACTTC. Protein product: CSSSGTGTGTQETQYF.

This clone appeared once. The chain combines TRBV5-1 with TRBJ2-5; D gene ambiguous. Near its end, the DNA agrees better with TRBJ2-7, so the J call may be wrong. The V gene's germline CDR1 is SGHRS and CDR2 YFSETQ. The CDR3 runs to 12 residues. The DNA of the CDR3 is TGCGCCAGCAGCCGAAACAACTACGAGCAGTACTTC. This translates into CASSRNNYEQYF.